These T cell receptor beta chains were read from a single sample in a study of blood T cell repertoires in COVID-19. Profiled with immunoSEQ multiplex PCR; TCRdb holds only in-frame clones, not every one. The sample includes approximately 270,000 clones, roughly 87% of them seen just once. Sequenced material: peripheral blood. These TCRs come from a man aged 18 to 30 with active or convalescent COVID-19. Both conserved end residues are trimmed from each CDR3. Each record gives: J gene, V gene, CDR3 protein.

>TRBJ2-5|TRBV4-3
ASSQDLPGSGETQY
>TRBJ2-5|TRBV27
ASSTTDLSGETQY
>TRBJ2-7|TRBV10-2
ASNHPDRRVHEQY
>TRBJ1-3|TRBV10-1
ARRGQTSHSGNTIY
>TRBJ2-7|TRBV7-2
ASSSRTGESSYEQY
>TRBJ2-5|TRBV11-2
ASSQSRAPAQGQY
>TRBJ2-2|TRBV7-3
ATRQGPNTGELF
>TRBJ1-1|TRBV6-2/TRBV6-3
ASSPGGVYEAF
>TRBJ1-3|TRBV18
ASSPTTPGQGVAGNTIY
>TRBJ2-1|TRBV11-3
ASSNRDYEQF